The TCR beta chain described here comes from a study of cytomegalovirus exposure and HLA in healthy donors. Germline V gives CDR1 MGHRA, CDR2 YSYEKL. V lost 1 base to trimming and J lost 8 bases; unmatched junction nucleotides: 3. CDR3 size: 14 residues. Libraries were prepared by immunoSEQ multiplex PCR; TCRdb keeps only in-frame clonotypes and omits some of them. The sample holds 200,000 or so clones, about four fifths seen once. The chain uses TRBV4-1 and TRBJ2-1, with TRBD2 matching 9 bases. This TCR was sampled from a young man in good health and CMV-seropositive. Sequencing input: PBMCs. The CDR3 loop reads CASSQGAGGDEQFF. DNA of the CDR3: TGCGCCAGCAGCCAAGGAGCGGGAGGCGATGAGCAGTTCTTC.